Each of the 5 T cell receptor beta chains below was sequenced from the same sample in a study of blood T cell repertoires in COVID-19. Generated by immunoSEQ multiplex PCR, the TCRdb table keeps only in-frame clones and is missing some. The sample gives 190,000 or so clones, under 80% of which show up once; 13% is in the top ten. The sequenced sample consisted of peripheral blood. The receptor source for this set is a man in his fifties or sixties who had recovered from COVID-19.

V and J are TRBV10-1 and TRBJ2-3; maybe TRBD2 (6 bases). Germline assignment: CDR1 WNHNN and CDR2 SYGVQD (reference sequence). Trimming left V 7 bases short and J 8 bases short, with 16 bases between. The CDR3 loop spans 13 amino acids. The DNA of the CDR3 is TGCGCCAGCACCCCGACTAGGGGAGGTACGCAGTATTTT. It encodes CASTPTRGGTQYF.

The chain combines TRBV19 with TRBJ2-2, with 9 bases identical to TRBD1. The CDR3 extends over 17 amino acids. Trimming at V came to 5 bases and at J to 3 bases, leaving 10 bases not matched to a gene. Per the germline V gene, CDR1 is LNHDA and CDR2 is SQIVND (reference sequence). CDR3 coding DNA: TGTGCCAGTAGTCCTTTTCCGGGACAGGGTCACACCGGGGAGCTGTTTTTT. This encodes CASSPFPGQGHTGELFF.

This clone was counted a single time. The V and J genes are TRBV7-2 and TRBJ2-4, with 7 bases aligning to TRBD1. V lost 1 base to trimming and J lost 8 bases; unmatched junction nucleotides: 5. CDR3 length: 14 amino acids. The germline V gene has CDR1 SGHTA and CDR2 FQGNSA. The CDR3 DNA reads TGTGCCAGCAGCTTAGGTTACAGGGGATACATTCAGTACTTC. Its translation: CASSLGYRGYIQYF.

The chain couples TRBV5-1 to TRBJ2-3; tentatively, D is TRBD2 (5 bases). CDR1 and CDR2 (germline): SGHRS, YFSETQ. This CDR3 contains 16 residues. V was pared by 0 bases and J by 1 base, with 12 bases between. CDR3 region: CASSLVPELGTDTQYF. CDR3 nucleotide sequence: TGCGCCAGCAGCTTGGTTCCGGAACTAGGCACAGATACGCAGTATTTT.

The rearrangement joins TRBV5-1 to TRBJ2-7; 11 nucleotides align to TRBD1. CDR1 is SGHRS, CDR2 YFSETQ, per germline. The trim removed 7 bases at V and 12 bases at J, leaving 15 bases unmatched. The CDR3 length is 14 residues. As DNA, the CDR3 is TGCGCCAGCGGGTGGACAGGGGGCGCGGAGGGGAGGTACTTC. Protein product: CASGWTGGAEGRYF.